The 27 T cell receptor beta chains reported below all come from one sample, sequenced in a study of T cells in Graves' hyperthyroidism and ophthalmopathy. There were TCR beta CDR3 regions amplified from RNA transcripts. The HTBI set primed first-round TCR CDR3 RT-PCR. TCRdb re-called the multiplex PCR reads with MiXCR, one entry per CDR3 protein. This sample has 370,000 or so distinct CDR3 sequences; approximately 25% occur once, and the top ten carry around 67%. Source material: blood. Source of these receptors: a man aged 45-60 years with Graves' hyperthyroidism.

This clonotype was counted many times. The chain is built from TRBV7-2 and TRBJ2-3; D is uncertain. CDR3 size: 12 residues. The germline CDR1 and CDR2 sequences are SGHTA and FQGNSA. V dropped 1 base and J dropped 7 bases, with 6 bases sitting between them. The CDR3 reads CASSLVPHTQYF. The CDR3 DNA sequence: TGTGCCAGCAGCTTAGTCCCCCATACGCAGTATTTT. Full variable domain (missing parts from reference TRBV7-2 and TRBJ2-3): GAGVSQSPSNKVTEKGKDVELRCDPISGHTALYWYRQSLGQGLEFLIYFQGNSAPDKSGLPSDRFSAERTGGSVSTLTIQRTQQEDSAVYLCASSLVPHTQYFGPGTRLTVL.

This clonotype occurred many times. The chain carries TRBV2 and TRBJ2-3; TRBD2 matches 7 bases. This CDR3 is 16 amino acids long. Unmatched junction bases numbered 6, after V lost 1 base and J lost 2 bases. CDR1 is SNHLY, CDR2 FYNNEI, per germline. CDR3 nucleotide sequence: TGTGCCAGCAGTGAAGGACTAGCTCAGGCCACAGATACGCAGTATTTT. This sequence encodes CASSEGLAQATDTQYF. The whole variable domain, filled in from reference TRBV2 and TRBJ2-3, reads EPEVTQTPSHQVTQMGQEVILRCVPISNHLYFYWYRQILGQKVEFLVSFYNNEISEKSEIFDDQFSVERPDGSNFTLKIRSTKLEDSAMYFCASSEGLAQATDTQYFGPGTRLTVL.

J is TRBJ2-1 and V is TRBV6-1, with D possibly being TRBD1 or TRBD2 (6 bases each). The germline CDR1 and CDR2 sequences are MNHNS and SASEGT. Trimming stripped 0 bases from V and 6 bases from J, with 18 bases between. The CDR3 has 17 residues. The CDR3 bases are TGTGCCAGCAGTGAAGCTCTGGCGGGAAGGGGGAGCAATGAGCAGTTCTTC. Protein: CASSEALAGRGSNEQFF.

The chain combines TRBV30 with TRBJ1-5; D is possibly TRBD1 (6 bases). Germline CDR1 and CDR2: GTSNPN and SVGIG (reference sequence). This CDR3 is built from 14 residues. V was shortened by 1 base and J by 3 bases, with 10 bases between the two germline ends. The CDR3 nucleotides are TGTGCCTGGAGTGGGACAGCTTTCAATCAGCCCCAGCATTTT. Translating it yields CAWSGTAFNQPQHF.

This clonotype has just a few counts. The chain carries TRBV4-1 and TRBJ2-7, with 8 bases fitting TRBD1. The CDR3 has 15 residues. CDR1 and CDR2 (germline): MGHRA, YSYEKL. Losses at the gene ends were 4 bases for V and 4 bases for J; bases not matched to a gene: 9. CDR3 coding DNA: TGCGCCAGCAGCCGGACACCGGGACAGGTGTACGAGCAGTACTTC. This codes for CASSRTPGQVYEQYF.

The chain couples TRBV4-1 to TRBJ1-1; no firm D call. Germline loops: CDR1 MGHRA, CDR2 YSYEKL. Trimming removed 4 bases at V and 3 bases at J, with 12 bases between. This CDR3 spans 14 amino acids. The chain's CDR3 is CASSLDWADTEAFF. Here the CDR3 DNA reads TGCGCCAGCAGCCTAGACTGGGCCGACACTGAAGCTTTCTTT.

The chain uses TRBV19 and TRBJ1-4; TRBD1 aligns across 7 bases. The CDR3 sequence is 13 residues long. Unmatched junction bases numbered 6, after V lost 9 bases and J lost 5 bases. In germline, CDR1 is LNHDA, CDR2 SQIVND (reference sequence). The CDR3: CASRGTANEKLFF. CDR3 nucleotides: TGTGCCAGCAGGGGGACAGCAAATGAAAAACTGTTTTTT. The full variable domain, with the rest looked up from reference TRBV19 and TRBJ1-4, is DGGITQSPKYLFRKEGQNVTLSCEQNLNHDAMYWYRQDPGQGLRLIYYSQIVNDFQKGDIAEGYSVSREKKESFPLTVTSAQKNPTAFYLCASRGTANEKLFFGSGTQLSVL.

The V and J genes are TRBV19 and TRBJ2-2; 10 bases line up with TRBD1. CDR3 length equals 16 residues. The trim removed 4 bases at V and 0 bases at J, leaving 2 bases unmatched. Germline values: CDR1 LNHDA, CDR2 SQIVND (reference sequence). CDR3 amino acids: CASSRDRGANTGELFF. CDR3 DNA sequence: TGTGCCAGTAGTAGGGACAGGGGCGCGAACACCGGGGAGCTGTTTTTT.

The sample holds many counts of this clonotype. The gene calls are TRBV20-1 and TRBJ2-3; perhaps TRBD2 as D (6 bases). Germline CDR1 reads DFQATT; CDR2 reads SNEGSKA (reference sequence). The ends were cut back, 4 bases at V and 0 bases at J, with 14 bases in the middle. The CDR3 consists of 15 residues. In DNA, the CDR3 is TGCAGTGCTACCGGAGGAGGGACTAGCACAGATACGCAGTATTTT. Translating it yields CSATGGGTSTDTQYF.

The chain recombines TRBV20-1 with TRBJ2-1, with 8 bases aligning to TRBD2. Germline V CDR1 and CDR2: DFQATT, SNEGSKA (reference sequence). This CDR3 is built from 14 residues. V shed 6 bases and J 9 bases; nucleotides not matched to a gene: 13. The CDR3, as DNA: TGCAGTGCCCGGGGTCAAGCGGGAGTGGGTGAGCAGTTCTTC. It encodes CSARGQAGVGEQFF.

The table lists this clonotype with a few counts. The genes are TRBV12-5 and TRBJ2-1; unclear D gene. The CDR3 extends over 14 amino acids. Germline values: CDR1 LGHNT, CDR2 FRNRAP. Trimming left V 0 bases short and J 6 bases short, with 9 bases between. CDR3 in amino acids: CASGLVRWGNEQFF. The CDR3, as DNA: TGTGCTAGTGGTTTGGTACGGTGGGGCAATGAGCAGTTCTTC.

The chain uses TRBV7-3 and TRBJ2-1, with TRBD1 matching over 7 bases. The CDR3 has 14 residues. J gave up 11 bases and V 4 bases, and 11 bases lay outside the gene matches. CDR1 is SGHTA, CDR2 FQGTGA, per germline. The CDR3 loop is CASSSGFAGGQQFF. In nucleotides, the CDR3 is TGTGCCAGCAGCTCCGGGTTCGCAGGGGGACAGCAGTTCTTC. The whole variable domain, filled in from reference TRBV7-3 and TRBJ2-1, reads GAGVSQTPSNKVTEKGKYVELRCDPISGHTALYWYRQSLGQGPEFLIYFQGTGAADDSGLPNDRFFAVRPEGSVSTLKIQRTERGDSAVYLCASSSGFAGGQQFFGPGTRLTVL.

This clonotype was seen more than once but under ten times. The chain couples TRBV13 to TRBJ2-5, with 8 nucleotides matching TRBD2. The germline V gene encodes CDR1 PRHDT and CDR2 FYEKMQ (reference sequence). V shed 5 bases, J shed 0 bases, and the junction held 20 bases outside the gene matches. The length of the CDR3 is 20 residues. The CDR3 DNA follows: TGTGCCAGCAGCCCCTCGTGGGGGGCCGGGGCGGGAGGACACCAAGAGACCCAGTACTTC. Its protein is CASSPSWGAGAGGHQETQYF.

V and J are TRBV6-6 and TRBJ2-7, with D perhaps matching TRBD2 (6 bases). CDR1 and CDR2 from the germline V gene are MNHNY and SVGAGI (reference sequence). Between the trimmed V and J ends, which lost 0 bases and 6 bases, there was a span of 12 bases. The CDR3 covers 14 residues. CDR3 DNA sequence: TGTGCCAGCAGTTACTCGAACGCGGGAAGCGAGCAGTACTTC. As protein: CASSYSNAGSEQYF.

This clonotype was seen repeatedly, ten times or more. Here the CDR3 reads CSVVWTANTEAFF. CDR3 bases: TGCAGCGTTGTGTGGACAGCAAACACTGAAGCTTTCTTT. J is TRBJ1-1 and V is TRBV29-1; tentatively, D is TRBD1 (6 bases). The V end lost 4 bases, the J end lost 2 bases, and 11 bases lay between the germline ends. Germline assignment: CDR1 SQVTM and CDR2 ANQGSEA. This CDR3 has 13 amino acids.

In its sample, this clonotype was seen many times. This chain connects TRBV20-1 to TRBJ2-5; 14 bases align to TRBD2. The V gene's germline CDR1 is DFQATT and CDR2 SNEGSKA (reference sequence). The CDR3 is made up of 14 amino acids. Unmatched junction bases numbered 5, after V lost 6 bases and J lost 5 bases. In nucleotides, the CDR3 is TGCAGTGCCCGACTAGCGGGAGGGCACGAGACCCAGTACTTC. This gives the protein CSARLAGGHETQYF.

This clonotype was detected a few times. The genes are TRBV2 and TRBJ1-5, with D hard to call. The CDR3 extends over 14 amino acids. CDR1 is SNHLY and CDR2 is FYNNEI in the germline V gene. Trimming pared 7 bases from V and 4 bases from J, leaving 14 bases between. CDR3 DNA: TGTGCCAGCAATACACTTCACAGTAATCAGCCCCAGCATTTT. Its translation: CASNTLHSNQPQHF.

The V call is TRBV12-3 or TRBV12-4, the J call TRBJ1-3; no firm D call. The V gene lost 6 bases and the J gene lost 4 bases, with 16 bases spanning the gap. The CDR3 consists of 15 residues. CDR3 loop: CASSPDAIAGNTIYF. The CDR3 region has the DNA TGTGCCAGCAGCCCTGACGCCATTGCGGGAAACACCATATATTTT.

This clonotype turned up a few times. The CDR3 DNA sequence: TGTGCCAGCAGGAAACAGGGAGGGACTGAAGCTTTCTTT. Protein sequence: CASRKQGGTEAFF. V is TRBV3-1 and J is TRBJ1-1; a possible D gene is TRBD1 (6 bases). The germline V and J ends were trimmed by 6 bases and 5 bases, with 13 bases remaining between them. There are 13 residues in the CDR3. Germline CDR1 and CDR2: LGHDT and YNNKEL (reference sequence).

Only a few counts were recorded for this clonotype. V gene TRBV2 combines with J gene TRBJ1-4, with TRBD1 matching over 7 bases. Trimming removed 2 bases from V and 8 bases from J; junction bases left unmatched: 8. Per germline, CDR1 SNHLY and CDR2 FYNNEI. The CDR3 extends over 15 amino acids. CDR3 region: CASSERGGGGEKLFF. CDR3 DNA: TGTGCCAGCAGTGAAAGAGGAGGGGGCGGCGAAAAACTGTTTTTT.

This clonotype has ten or more counts. V gene TRBV11-2 combines with J gene TRBJ2-3; D unclear. Per germline, CDR1 SGHAT and CDR2 FQNNGV. V was pared by 5 bases and J by 2 bases, with 14 bases between. CDR3 size: 15 residues. The CDR3 DNA is TGTGCCAGCAGCCCGGGTAGGCCTTCCACAGATACGCAGTATTTT. It yields the protein CASSPGRPSTDTQYF.

This clonotype occurred a few times. The rearrangement joins TRBV27 to TRBJ1-1; no reliable D call. The germline V gene has CDR1 MNHEY and CDR2 SMNVEV (reference sequence). This CDR3 region has 13 residues. The V end was cut by 8 bases, the J end by 4 bases, with 14 bases between. The CDR3 DNA follows: TGTGCCAGCGGGGATCTAGGGAGCACTGAAGCTTTCTTT. Translated: CASGDLGSTEAFF.

This clonotype occurred a few times. This chain joins TRBV3-1 and TRBJ1-1, with TRBD1 identical over 7 bases. This CDR3 comprises 15 residues. V gave up 5 bases and J gave up 0 bases; unmatched junction bases: 6. Germline values: CDR1 LGHDT, CDR2 YNNKEL (reference sequence). In nucleotides, the CDR3 is TGTGCCAGCAGCGTAGGGGGCAGCTTGAACACTGAAGCTTTCTTT. Its translation: CASSVGGSLNTEAFF. Filled out from reference TRBV3-1 and TRBJ1-1, the complete variable domain reads DTAVSQTPKYLVTQMGNDKSIKCEQNLGHDTMYWYKQDSKKFLKIMFSYNNKELIINETVPNRFSPKSPDKAHLNLHINSLELGDSAVYFCASSVGGSLNTEAFFGQGTRLTVV.

This clonotype was observed at least ten times. The rearrangement joins TRBV6-1 to TRBJ2-7; TRBD1 matches at 8 bases. Germline V gene lookup returns CDR1 MNHNS and CDR2 SASEGT. The CDR3 consists of 17 residues. The ends lost 6 bases at V and 2 bases at J; junction bases unmatched: 15. The DNA for the CDR3 is TGTGCCAGCAGCGACTCCCGGAGGACAGGGCGTCCCTACGAGCAGTACTTC. It encodes CASSDSRRTGRPYEQYF.

This clonotype was observed many times. V gene TRBV11-3 combines with J gene TRBJ2-1; tentative D call: TRBD1 (5 bases). CDR3 length: 13 amino acids. The germline V gene has CDR1 SGHNT and CDR2 YENEEA. Trimming removed 5 bases at V and 6 bases at J, with 11 bases between. In DNA form, the CDR3 reads TGTGCCAGCAGCATTGACAGCCTCAATGAGCAGTTCTTC. This gives the protein CASSIDSLNEQFF.

The chain joins TRBV7-3 to TRBJ2-3, with 9 bases identical to TRBD2. CDR1 is SGHTA, CDR2 FQGTGA, per germline. With V trimmed by 5 bases and J by 5 bases, 11 bases remained unmatched. The CDR3 covers 16 residues. CDR3 DNA sequence: TGTGCCAGCAGCCCAGAAGCGGGAGGCGGGGTAGATACGCAGTATTTT. Translated: CASSPEAGGGVDTQYF.

Here the CDR3 DNA reads TGCGCCAGCAGTGAGACAGCGGGAGGATCCACCGGGGAGCTGTTTTTT. Translation gives CASSETAGGSTGELFF. The J gene is TRBJ2-2, the V gene TRBV10-2, with 9 bases fitting TRBD2. This CDR3 contains 16 residues. The germline CDR1 and CDR2 sequences are WSHSY and SAAADI. Trimming took 2 bases from V and 4 from J; bases not matched to a gene: 5.